The sequence of this T cell receptor (beta chain) was determined in a study of shared clonotypes between healthy human individuals (dated by TCRdb to 2018 to 2021). Broadly, across the study: The cohort comprised a couple of women and a few men aged 18 to 49 years. For each donor, CD4 naive and CD4 memory were each given three plates, CD8 naive was given two plates, and CD8 memory was given one plate. Different laboratories and diverse techniques were used to prepare libraries and sequence TCR repertoires, to increase sequencing depth and limit assay-specific biases. The study deeply sequenced blood TCR repertoires of five healthy adults to estimate repertoire size and the extent of clonotype sharing between individuals. Between about 0.94 and 8.9 billion PBMCs per donor were obtained by leukapheresis. Study-wide findings and limitations: Even with the large sequencing depth, rarefaction of the sorted-subset datasets indicated that sequencing was incomplete. Pairwise subsampling indicated that sequencing depth was expected to affect the degree of clonotype sharing among donors. Higher generation probabilities were observed for clonotypes shared by all four sorted-subset donors than for non-shared clonotypes. Larger estimated clonotype richness was generally found for naive subsets than for memory subsets. Because the study included only a small number of donors, the genetic and exposure-history diversity represented was limited. Sampling was restricted to blood, and TCR repertoires in tissue are likely to differ from TCR repertoires in blood. Approximately 5% of naive CD4, 3.5% of naive CD8, 2.3% of memory CD4, and 0.4% of memory CD8 clonotypes were shared across a handful of donors.

TCR CDR3 regions were amplified from genomic DNA by multiplex PCR using the deep immunoSEQ assay. For each cell subset, the extracted genomic DNA was distributed evenly across all wells of several immunoSEQ 96-well plates, and each plate served as one replicate. For sorted subsets, each replicate PCR was loaded with roughly 200 ng genomic DNA, equivalent to about 30,000 T cell genomes. Purified libraries were quantified with a Qubit 3.0 fluorometer, sized on a Bioanalyzer 2100, and re-quantified with the KAPA Library Quantification kit. A separate single-read 150-cycle Illumina NextSeq 550 flow cell was used to sequence each immunoSEQ 96-well plate. As for the authors' bioinformatics: Because the immunoSEQ output included only junctional sequences and no quality scores, the filtering could not be the same as the filtering used for full-length reads. To assign V/J genes and CDR3, sequences were annotated against IMGT germline references using PyIR, a Python wrapper for IgBLAST v1.9. Reads with weak V/J assignments (E-value above 1e-6), missing CDR3, stop codons, out-of-frame junctions, or ambiguous translated residues were removed. V3J clonotypes were defined by identical inferred V gene, J gene, and CDR3 amino acid sequence. The percentage overlap between two repertoires was calculated by dividing the number of shared unique clonotypes by the size of the smaller repertoire. Three approaches were used to assess repertoire richness: RTK rarefaction, the Chao1 estimator, and Recon v2.1 estimates of unobserved clonotypes. For all TCRbeta clonotypes obtained by the gDNA method from several donors, generation probabilities were computed with OLGA. Sourced from immuneACCESS, this table was stored by TCRdb with only in-frame sequences that have V and J called. A share of the clones is absent; for the studies checked, an unresolved V gene accounts for under half, and the remainder has no known explanation. The V and J calls and clone size are taken from that table; D and trimming were inferred from the DNA. Counted in this sample were roughly 590,000 clones; 95% to 96% of them appeared once. The ten largest clonotypes hold 0.11% of the sample.

A remark on this clone: This clone's antigen is unknown. Base quality data are lacking; no much larger clone is found one base away.

Ends trimmed: V by 5 bases, J by 3 bases; bases unmatched to a gene: 9. The CDR3, from cysteine to phenylalanine, totals 15 residues. Only the CDR3 region is kept as DNA, spanning 45 bases read in frame from base 1. From a lookup of the germline V gene, CDR1 and CDR2 are MGHRA and YSYEKL. CD8 naive samples were obtained by positive selection for CCR7 among CD45RO-negative cells, yielding a CD45RA+CCR7+ population from which TemRA cells were excluded. Healthy HIV-negative adults with no recently reported acute infections or vaccinations were included as donors. Only Caucasian adults living in Nashville, Tennessee, USA were represented among the donors. Blood was obtained by leukapheresis, after which PBMCs were separated by Ficoll-Histopaque density gradient centrifugation and cryopreserved in liquid nitrogen vapor phase. Analytical flow cytometry was used to check the purity and quantity of every magnetically sorted T cell population. Genomic DNA was isolated from each sorted fraction and quantified by UV absorbance on a Nanodrop 2000c.

The clonotype originates from a woman in her 30s in good health. The specimen was naive CD8+ T cells sorted from blood. This specimen's cell subset or site label, interpreted: CD45RA+CCR7+. The sequence joins TRBV4-1 to TRBJ2-7; 8 bases in between match TRBD2. The CDR3 has the sequence CASSFRGTSLYEQYF. The sequenced DNA is TGCGCCAGCAGCTTCCGAGGGACTAGTCTCTACGAGCAGTACTTC.